The rows below give T cell receptor beta chains drawn from one sample of a study of blood T cell repertoires in COVID-19. Here immunoSEQ multiplex PCR was the method, and the copy in TCRdb shows in-frame clones only, minus some. The sample has around 270,000 clones, approximately 86% seen once; the top ten hold roughly 1.8%. The sample comprised peripheral blood. The origin of the receptors is a man aged 25 to 40 with active or convalescent COVID-19. The CDR3 runs from the conserved cysteine through the conserved F or W. D genes are given only for firm matches. Expanded clones get a size class; other rows say once, few or many, or leave the size out.

V: TRBV3-1/TRBV3-2; D: TRBD2; size: once; J: TRBJ2-5; CDR3: CASSPRTSGKQETQYF; DNA: TGTGCCAGCAGCCCTAGGACTAGCGGCAAACAAGAGACCCAGTACTTC
V: TRBV3-1/TRBV3-2; D: NA; size: NA; J: TRBJ2-3; CDR3: CASSQDLRGHEADTQYF; DNA: TGTGCCAGCAGCCAAGATCTTAGAGGGCACGAGGCAGATACGCAGTATTTT
V: TRBV18; D: TRBD2; size: NA; J: TRBJ2-2; CDR3: CASSPGLADLGELFF; DNA: TGTGCCAGCTCACCGGGACTAGCGGACTTGGGGGAGCTGTTTTTT
V: TRBV19; D: NA; size: NA; J: TRBJ2-7; CDR3: CASSPDIEEYEQYF; DNA: TGTGCCAGTAGTCCGGACATCGAGGAGTACGAGCAGTACTTC
V: TRBV27; D: NA; size: NA; J: TRBJ2-7; CDR3: CASSQGTSYEQYF; DNA: TGTGCCAGCAGTCAAGGGACTTCCTACGAGCAGTACTTC
V: TRBV2; D: TRBD2; size: NA; J: TRBJ2-3; CDR3: CASSVERGGTDTQYF; DNA: TGTGCCAGCAGTGTCGAGCGGGGGGGCACAGATACGCAGTATTTT
V: TRBV13; D: NA; size: NA; J: TRBJ2-5; CDR3: CASSRGGNQETQYF; DNA: TGTGCCAGCAGCCGTGGGGGGAACCAAGAGACCCAGTACTTC
V: TRBV7-2; D: NA; size: NA; J: TRBJ2-2; CDR3: CASSLAGGNTGELFF; DNA: TGTGCCAGCAGCTTAGCGGGGGGGAACACCGGGGAGCTGTTTTTT
V: TRBV5-4; D: TRBD1; size: NA; J: TRBJ1-1; CDR3: CASSLDRGNTEAFF; DNA: TGTGCCAGCAGCTTGGACAGGGGGAACACTGAAGCTTTCTTT
V: TRBV2; D: TRBD2; size: NA; J: TRBJ2-1; CDR3: CASRGTSGDNEQFF; DNA: TGTGCCAGCCGCGGGACTAGCGGGGACAATGAGCAGTTCTTC
V: TRBV3-1/TRBV3-2; D: TRBD1; size: few; J: TRBJ2-7; CDR3: CASSVNMDRSSYEQYF; DNA: TGTGCCAGCAGCGTAAATATGGACAGGAGCTCCTACGAGCAGTACTTC
V: TRBV27; D: TRBD1; size: NA; J: TRBJ1-1; CDR3: CASRLYRGNTEAFF; DNA: TGTGCCAGCAGGTTATACAGGGGTAACACTGAAGCTTTCTTT
V: TRBV3-1/TRBV3-2; D: TRBD1; size: once; J: TRBJ1-1; CDR3: CASSQGDRRAFF; DNA: TGTGCCAGCAGCCAGGGGGACAGGCGGGCTTTCTTT
V: TRBV18; D: NA; size: NA; J: TRBJ2-1; CDR3: CASSQSEVGSEQFF; DNA: TGTGCCAGCTCTCAATCGGAGGTGGGAAGTGAGCAGTTCTTC
V: TRBV9; D: NA; size: NA; J: TRBJ2-3; CDR3: CASSADRAGTDTQYF; DNA: TGTGCCAGCAGTGCCGACAGGGCGGGGACAGATACGCAGTATTTT
V: TRBV9; D: TRBD2; size: NA; J: TRBJ2-3; CDR3: CASSVGGGSRDTQYF; DNA: TGTGCCAGCAGCGTAGGCGGGGGGTCCCGCGATACGCAGTATTTT
V: TRBV5-1; D: TRBD1; size: NA; J: TRBJ2-7; CDR3: CASSLWDSNYEQYF; DNA: TGCGCCAGCAGCTTGTGGGACAGCAACTACGAGCAGTACTTC
V: TRBV5-4; D: NA; size: NA; J: TRBJ1-1; CDR3: CASSLDIFGGRAFF; DNA: TGTGCCAGCAGCTTGGACATTTTCGGCGGTAGGGCTTTCTTT
V: TRBV2; D: NA; size: NA; J: TRBJ1-4; CDR3: CASRLNPPNEKLFF; DNA: TGTGCCAGCAGACTCAACCCTCCCAATGAAAAACTGTTTTTT
V: TRBV19; D: TRBD1; size: NA; J: TRBJ2-7; CDR3: CASSTDRGGQSEQYF; DNA: TGTGCCAGTAGTACCGACAGGGGCGGCCAATCCGAGCAGTACTTC
V: TRBV4-1; D: NA; size: NA; J: TRBJ1-6; CDR3: CASSQDPTVNSPLHF; DNA: TGCGCCAGCAGCCAAGACCCCACGGTCAATTCACCCCTCCACTTT
V: TRBV19; D: TRBD1; size: NA; J: TRBJ1-1; CDR3: CASSNGQGLNTEAFF; DNA: TGTGCCAGTAGTAACGGACAGGGGTTGAACACTGAAGCTTTCTTT
V: TRBV9; D: TRBD1; size: once; J: TRBJ1-2; CDR3: CASSPMIAGGLGYTF; DNA: TGTGCCAGCAGCCCAATGATCGCAGGGGGCTTAGGCTACACCTTC
V: TRBV6-2/TRBV6-3; D: NA; size: NA; J: TRBJ1-5; CDR3: CASSYYSNQPQHF; DNA: TGTGCCAGCAGTTACTACTCGAATCAGCCCCAGCATTTT
V: TRBV2; D: NA; size: NA; J: TRBJ1-5; CDR3: CASNKLGGSNQPQHF; DNA: TGTGCCAGCAATAAATTGGGGGGTAGCAATCAGCCCCAGCATTTT
V: TRBV15; D: NA; size: NA; J: TRBJ1-2; CDR3: CATSTHVLVKTPGYTF; DNA: TGTGCCACCAGTACTCACGTACTGGTTAAGACTCCCGGCTACACCTTC
V: TRBV7-9; D: NA; size: NA; J: TRBJ1-1; CDR3: CASSFAGSAEAFF; DNA: TGTGCCAGCAGCTTCGCAGGGTCTGCTGAAGCTTTCTTT
V: TRBV4-1; D: NA; size: once; J: TRBJ1-1; CDR3: CASSGPAGVTFF; DNA: TGCGCCAGCAGCGGGCCGGCAGGGGTAACTTTCTTT
V: TRBV7-8; D: TRBD1; size: once; J: TRBJ2-2; CDR3: CASSLLGTVDTGELFF; DNA: TGTGCCAGCAGCTTACTTGGGACAGTAGACACCGGGGAGCTGTTTTTT
V: TRBV7-6; D: TRBD2; size: NA; J: TRBJ2-3; CDR3: CASSLARRRLAGVHTQYF; DNA: TGTGCCAGCAGCTTAGCCCGCAGAAGACTAGCGGGGGTCCATACGCAGTATTTT
V: TRBV10-3; D: TRBD2; size: NA; J: TRBJ2-5; CDR3: CAIGTSGGTQYQETQYF; DNA: TGTGCCATCGGCACTAGCGGGGGGACCCAGTACCAAGAGACCCAGTACTTC
V: TRBV11-1; D: NA; size: once; J: TRBJ2-3; CDR3: CASSPLARVTDTQYF; DNA: TGTGCCAGCAGCCCTCTTGCGCGGGTCACAGATACGCAGTATTTT
V: TRBV19; D: NA; size: NA; J: TRBJ2-5; CDR3: CASSISSETQYF; DNA: TGTGCCAGTAGTATTTCGTCTGAGACCCAGTACTTC
V: TRBV10-3; D: TRBD1; size: NA; J: TRBJ1-1; CDR3: CAIRLGQGGTEAFF; DNA: TGTGCCATCAGATTGGGACAGGGTGGGACTGAAGCTTTCTTT
V: TRBV25-1; D: TRBD1; size: once; J: TRBJ2-1; CDR3: CASSARDRGRHEQFF; DNA: TGTGCCAGCAGTGCCAGGGACAGGGGTAGGCATGAGCAGTTCTTC
V: TRBV10-1; D: NA; size: NA; J: TRBJ1-1; CDR3: CASSESQGNTEAFF; DNA: TGCGCCAGCAGTGAGTCCCAGGGGAACACTGAAGCTTTCTTT
V: TRBV3-1/TRBV3-2; D: NA; size: few; J: TRBJ1-2; CDR3: CASSQGHGALYYGYTF; DNA: TGTGCCAGCAGCCAAGGGCACGGAGCCCTCTACTATGGCTACACCTTC
V: TRBV29-1; D: TRBD1; size: once; J: TRBJ1-1; CDR3: CSATSTGKAFF; DNA: TGCAGCGCCACCTCGACAGGGAAAGCTTTCTTT
V: TRBV7-8; D: TRBD1; size: few; J: TRBJ1-6; CDR3: CASSARGQGNSPLHF; DNA: TGTGCCAGCAGCGCAAGGGGACAGGGGAATTCACCCCTCCACTTT
V: TRBV19; D: NA; size: NA; J: TRBJ1-5; CDR3: CASSEQPQHF; DNA: TGTGCCAGTAGTGAGCAGCCCCAGCATTTT
V: TRBV2; D: NA; size: NA; J: TRBJ1-5; CDR3: CASSPPTSAQHF; DNA: TGTGCCAGCAGCCCCCCAACGTCGGCCCAGCATTTT
V: TRBV5-6; D: NA; size: NA; J: TRBJ2-3; CDR3: CASSLAVSDTQYF; DNA: TGTGCCAGCAGCTTGGCGGTATCAGATACGCAGTATTTT
V: TRBV4-3; D: NA; size: many; J: TRBJ2-7; CDR3: CASSQHSSYEQYF; DNA: TGCGCCAGCAGCCAGCACAGCTCCTACGAGCAGTACTTC
V: TRBV11-2; D: NA; size: NA; J: TRBJ1-2; CDR3: CASSLEAGGLSGYGYTF; DNA: TGTGCCAGCAGCTTGGAAGCCGGGGGGCTGAGCGGCTATGGCTACACCTTC
V: TRBV5-1; D: TRBD2; size: NA; J: TRBJ2-1; CDR3: CASRLRDGGVPYNEQFF; DNA: TGCGCCAGCAGATTGAGGGATGGGGGGGTCCCTTACAATGAGCAGTTCTTC
V: TRBV5-1; D: NA; size: few; J: TRBJ1-1; CDR3: CASSLYSSYTEAFF; DNA: TGCGCCAGCAGCTTGTATTCCTCTTACACTGAAGCTTTCTTT
V: TRBV6-5; D: TRBD2; size: NA; J: TRBJ2-1; CDR3: CASSSTGTSYNEQFF; DNA: TGTGCCAGCAGTTCGACCGGGACTAGCTACAATGAGCAGTTCTTC
V: TRBV19; D: TRBD2; size: NA; J: TRBJ2-7; CDR3: CASSMGGEWNEQYF; DNA: TGTGCCAGTAGTATGGGGGGGGAGTGGAACGAGCAGTACTTC
V: TRBV11-2; D: TRBD1; size: NA; J: TRBJ1-5; CDR3: CASSLSEGTGYQPQHF; DNA: TGTGCCAGCAGCTTATCGGAGGGGACAGGGTATCAGCCCCAGCATTTT
V: TRBV15; D: NA; size: NA; J: TRBJ1-2; CDR3: CATSRVVRRKDDSGYTF; DNA: TGTGCCACCAGCAGAGTCGTGCGCAGGAAGGATGATAGTGGCTACACCTTC
V: TRBV4-3; D: NA; size: NA; J: TRBJ2-3; CDR3: CASSQDWAGVEGTTDTQYF; DNA: TGCGCCAGCAGCCAAGACTGGGCAGGGGTTGAGGGAACAACAGATACGCAGTATTTT
V: TRBV30; D: NA; size: once; J: TRBJ1-2; CDR3: CAWAPGGGGYTF; DNA: TGTGCCTGGGCCCCGGGGGGTGGAGGCTACACCTTC
V: TRBV13; D: TRBD1; size: NA; J: TRBJ2-3; CDR3: CASSGGDRARDTQYF; DNA: TGTGCCAGCAGCGGCGGGGACAGGGCGAGAGATACGCAGTATTTT
V: TRBV15; D: NA; size: NA; J: TRBJ1-5; CDR3: CATSRDRGRTQPQHF; DNA: TGTGCCACCAGCAGAGACAGGGGAAGAACTCAGCCCCAGCATTTT
V: TRBV5-1; D: TRBD2; size: NA; J: TRBJ2-7; CDR3: CASSLDNLGGEQYF; DNA: TGCGCCAGCAGCTTGGACAACCTCGGGGGGGAGCAGTACTTC
V: TRBV5-1; D: NA; size: NA; J: TRBJ1-2; CDR3: CASSYTTAPEYGYTF; DNA: TGCGCCAGCAGTTATACGACAGCGCCAGAATATGGCTACACCTTC
V: TRBV6-1; D: TRBD2; size: NA; J: TRBJ2-1; CDR3: CASSVTSGGALHEQFF; DNA: TGTGCCAGCAGTGTGACTAGCGGGGGGGCCTTACATGAGCAGTTCTTC
V: TRBV27; D: NA; size: NA; J: TRBJ1-1; CDR3: CASSATGFEAFF; DNA: TGTGCCAGCAGTGCCACAGGGTTTGAAGCTTTCTTT